This TCR beta chain is drawn from a study of T-cell reconstitution after alpha-beta-depleted transplantation in children. This clonotype has a count of ten or more. The CDR3 length is 14 residues. The V end lost 3 bases, the J end lost 0 bases, and 7 bases lay between the germline ends. Germline V gene sequence: CDR1 SGHTA, CDR2 FQGNSA. Unique molecular identifiers were incorporated into the prepared TCRbeta library. One entry per CDR3 protein, called by TCRdb with MiXCR from the PCR reads. Seen here are 150,000 to 250,000 distinct CDR3 sequences, about 14% observed once, and the top ten hold about 13%.

The clonotype was recovered from a human donor who donated a stem cell graft to a child with acute lymphoblastic leukemia. Sample: PBMCs from the stem cell graft donor, taken from the stem cell graft. The V gene is TRBV7-2, the J gene TRBJ2-3; no clear D gene. CDR3 coding DNA: TGTGCCAGCAGCTTTTTCAGGAGCACAGATACGCAGTATTTT. Encoded protein: CASSFFRSTDTQYF.